A single sample is the source of the 21 T cell receptor beta chains below, sequenced in a study of T cells after yellow fever vaccination. TCRdb re-derived calls from the 5' RACE reads in MiXCR, one entry per CDR3 protein. Of 500,000 to 650,000 distinct CDR3 sequences in the sample, 13% were seen once. The sample consisted of PBMCs, taken on the day of the yellow fever booster vaccination. Every receptor here comes from a man aged 25 to 40 who received the YFV17D yellow fever vaccine.

The CDR3 bases are TGTGCCAGCAGCCACGCCTGCACCGGGACTAGCGGGAGAGGGTGTGAGCAGTTCTTC. It encodes CASSHACTGTSGRGCEQFF. The chain couples TRBV3-1 to TRBJ2-1; 14 bases match TRBD2. Germline V gene data show CDR1 as LGHDT and CDR2 as YNNKEL (reference sequence). CDR3 length: 19 residues. With 3 bases clipped from V and 9 bases from J, the junction kept 16 bases outside the gene matches.

This clonotype was detected ten times or more. This chain joins TRBV7-8 and TRBJ2-5; TRBD2 might be the D (5 bases). The CDR3 runs to 14 residues. V gave up 5 bases and J gave up 2 bases, with 12 bases separating them. Germline V CDR1 and CDR2: SGHVS, FQNEAQ. The CDR3 DNA follows: TGTGCCAGCAGCGTCCCCCGGGAACAAGAGACCCAGTACTTC. Protein: CASSVPREQETQYF.

This clonotype showed up just a few times. The V call is TRBV5-1, the J call TRBJ2-5; 7 bases line up with TRBD2. Germline trimming cut 0 bases from V and 5 bases from J; bases unmatched to any gene: 22. The CDR3 spans 20 residues. Germline V gene lookup returns CDR1 SGHRS and CDR2 YFSETQ. CDR3 DNA: TGCGCCAGCAGCTTGGCCGATGGGATTAAGCGAGGGAGGGCCGGGGAGACCCAGTACTTC. Encoded protein: CASSLADGIKRGRAGETQYF.

This chain links TRBV6-1 with TRBJ2-2; no definite D call. Deletions cut 6 bases from V and 2 bases from J, with 10 bases between. CDR3 length: 14 residues. CDR1 and CDR2 from the germline V gene are MNHNS and SASEGT. CDR3 DNA: TGTGCCAGCAGCTGGCCAGGAAACACCGGGGAGCTGTTTTTT. Protein sequence: CASSWPGNTGELFF.

This chain's CDR3 is CAISPSGEVDEQFF. DNA for the CDR3: TGTGCCATCAGTCCTTCTGGGGAGGTGGATGAGCAGTTCTTC. The chain recombines TRBV10-3 with TRBJ2-1; weak D call: TRBD2 (6 bases). This CDR3 contains 14 residues. Germline V CDR1 and CDR2: ENHRY, SYGVKD. The V end was cut by 5 bases, the J end by 8 bases, with 16 bases between.

This clonotype showed up many times. CDR3 DNA sequence: TGCAGTGCTAGAGCGGGAGGGCGAGAGACCCAGTACTTC. Amino acid sequence: CSARAGGRETQYF. This sequence joins TRBV20-1 and TRBJ2-5; 8 bases line up with TRBD2. V dropped 1 base and J dropped 4; count of bases not matched to a gene: 2. CDR3 length: 13 amino acids. The V gene's germline CDR1 is DFQATT and CDR2 SNEGSKA (reference sequence).

The chain links TRBV11-2 to TRBJ2-2; D possibly uses TRBD1 or TRBD2 (5 bases each). Germline V gene lookup returns CDR1 SGHAT and CDR2 FQNNGV. The CDR3 totals 15 residues. Between the trimmed V and J ends, which lost 6 bases and 3 bases, there was a span of 14 bases. For the CDR3, the DNA is TGTGCCAGCAGTGGGGACGTATCGGACACCGGGGAGCTGTTTTTT. This translates into CASSGDVSDTGELFF. The complete variable domain, with remaining parts taken from reference TRBV11-2 and TRBJ2-2, reads EAGVAQSPRYKIIEKRQSVAFWCNPISGHATLYWYQQILGQGPKLLIQFQNNGVVDDSQLPKDRFSAERLKGVDSTLKIQPAKLEDSAVYLCASSGDVSDTGELFFGEGSRLTVL.

This chain connects TRBV14 to TRBJ2-7; 7 bases are shared with TRBD2. The CDR3 covers 15 residues. Unmatched junction bases numbered 5, after V lost 3 bases and J lost 0 bases. Germline V lookup: CDR1 SGHDN, CDR2 FVKESK. CDR3 DNA sequence: TGTGCCAGCAGCCAGGGAAGACTAGCCTCCTACGAGCAGTACTTC. Residues: CASSQGRLASYEQYF.

In this sample, this clonotype turned up a few times. The chain links TRBV6-5 to TRBJ2-3; 12 bases fit TRBD2. CDR1 is MNHEY, CDR2 SVGAGI, per germline. The CDR3 loop spans 17 amino acids. The junction had 9 bases not matched to a gene; V was cut back by 6 bases and J by 2 bases. The chain's CDR3 is CASSILRLAGATDTQYF. In DNA, the CDR3 is TGTGCCAGCAGCATACTACGACTAGCGGGAGCCACAGATACGCAGTATTTT.

V and J are TRBV4-1 and TRBJ1-1, with D possibly being TRBD1 (6 bases). Germline V gives CDR1 MGHRA, CDR2 YSYEKL. The CDR3 extends over 15 amino acids. Between the trimmed V and J ends, which lost 4 bases and 5 bases, there was a span of 17 bases. DNA for the CDR3: TGCGCCAGCAGCCGCAAGAGTGGAGGGACAACTGAAGCTTTCTTT. It specifies CASSRKSGGTTEAFF.

V gene TRBV7-9 combines with J gene TRBJ2-5; TRBD2 is a possible D gene (5 bases). Deletions cut 1 base from V and 2 bases from J, with 8 bases between. Germline CDR1 SEHNR, CDR2 FQNEAQ (reference sequence). This CDR3 contains 14 residues. The chain's CDR3 is CASSLETRQETQYF. CDR3 nucleotide sequence: TGTGCCAGCAGCTTAGAAACTAGGCAAGAGACCCAGTACTTC.

The chain has TRBV20-1 and TRBJ2-1; tentative D call: TRBD2 (6 bases). From germline, CDR1 is DFQATT and CDR2 SNEGSKA (reference sequence). The CDR3 length is 12 residues. The V and J ends lost 6 bases and 7 bases respectively, with 13 bases between them. CDR3 amino acids: CSATGLANEQFF. In nucleotides, the CDR3 is TGCAGTGCCACGGGACTCGCGAATGAGCAGTTCTTC.

This clonotype turned up a few times. The V and J genes are TRBV6-5 and TRBJ2-3, with D unclear. CDR1 is MNHEY and CDR2 is SVGAGI in the germline V gene. This CDR3 comprises 14 residues. V gave up 2 bases and J gave up 1 base, with 7 bases separating them. The CDR3 here is CASSYVHGTDTQYF. The CDR3 DNA reads as TGTGCCAGCAGTTACGTCCACGGCACAGATACGCAGTATTTT.

This clonotype turned up a few times. The genes are TRBV5-1 and TRBJ2-3; TRBD2 agrees at 11 bases. Germline lookup yields CDR1 SGHRS and CDR2 YFSETQ. The CDR3 runs to 16 residues. Trimming took 4 bases from V and 1 from J; bases not matched to a gene: 5. The CDR3: CASSPPGLAGTDTQYF. The CDR3 coding sequence is TGCGCCAGCAGCCCGCCGGGACTAGCGGGCACAGATACGCAGTATTTT.

V usage is TRBV10-3 and J usage is TRBJ2-2; D possibly matches TRBD1 or TRBD2 (5 bases each). The CDR3 extends over 14 amino acids. V was trimmed by 2 bases and J by 4 bases, leaving 8 bases between them. Germline CDR1 reads ENHRY; CDR2 reads SYGVKD. The CDR3 nucleotides are TGTGCCATCAGTGAGGGGGGAGTCACCGGGGAGCTGTTTTTT. Encoded protein: CAISEGGVTGELFF.

This clonotype came up a few times. The CDR3 nucleotides are TGTGCCAGCAGCGACTTGACGGGAGGGGGGACAGATACGCAGTATTTT. This codes for CASSDLTGGGTDTQYF. V gene TRBV7-6 combines with J gene TRBJ2-3; 8 nucleotides align to TRBD2. V was clipped by 5 bases and J by 3 bases; unmatched bases: 10. From germline, CDR1 is SGHVS and CDR2 FNYEAQ. The CDR3 contains 16 residues.

The rearrangement links TRBV7-9 to TRBJ2-3, with 10 bases aligning to TRBD2. The CDR3 loop spans 17 amino acids. J gave up 3 bases and V 0 bases, and 6 bases lay outside the gene matches. The V gene's germline CDR1 is SEHNR and CDR2 FQNEAQ (reference sequence). Written as DNA, the CDR3 is TGTGCCAGCAGCTTAGCCTCTAGCGGGAGTGCGACAGATACGCAGTATTTT. As protein: CASSLASSGSATDTQYF.

In its sample, this clonotype was seen a few times. The chain uses TRBV24-1 and TRBJ2-1; 7 bases agree with TRBD1. CDR3 length equals 14 residues. V lost 0 bases to trimming and J lost 5 bases; unmatched junction nucleotides: 0. From germline, CDR1 is KGHDR and CDR2 SFDVKD. CDR3 loop: CATSDLGQDNEQFF. DNA for the CDR3: TGTGCCACCAGTGATTTGGGACAGGACAATGAGCAGTTCTTC.

The table lists this clonotype with many counts. The chain joins TRBV5-8 to TRBJ2-5; unclear D gene. This CDR3 is 12 amino acids long. Germline lookup yields CDR1 SGHTS and CDR2 YDEGEE. Trimming shortened V by 3 bases and J by 2 bases, and 5 bases separated the two germline ends. The CDR3 nucleotides read TGTGCCAGCAGCTCAAGTCAAGAGACCCAGTACTTC. It specifies CASSSSQETQYF. The full variable domain, rest sourced from reference TRBV5-8 and TRBJ2-5, is EAGVTQSPTHLIKTRGQQATLRCSPISGHTSVYWYQQALGLGLQFLLWYDEGEERNRGNFPPRFSGRQFPNYSSELNVNALELEDSALYLCASSSSQETQYFGPGTRLLVL.

This clonotype was seen a handful of times. CDR3 amino acids: CASSSPAGAGELFF. The CDR3 DNA reads as TGTGCCAGCAGCTCCCCAGCGGGGGCCGGGGAGCTGTTTTTT. This chain links TRBV5-4 with TRBJ2-2, with 8 bases identical to TRBD2. Germline V gene data show CDR1 as SGHNT and CDR2 as YYREEE (reference sequence). The CDR3 covers 14 residues. V was pared by 3 bases and J by 6 bases, with 4 bases of the junction left unmatched.

This clonotype was observed a few times. The rearrangement joins TRBV20-1 to TRBJ2-3, with D unresolved. V lost 1 base, J lost 0 bases, and 8 bases lay in between. The CDR3 consists of 14 residues. The V gene's germline CDR1 is DFQATT and CDR2 SNEGSKA (reference sequence). The CDR3 DNA reads as TGCAGTGCTAGAGCACTTTCTAGCACAGATACGCAGTATTTT. Protein sequence: CSARALSSTDTQYF.